A selection of T cell receptor beta chains follows, all from one sample in a study of PD-1 blockade in classical Hodgkin lymphoma. Data came from immunoSEQ multiplex PCR; TCRdb stores just in-frame clones and leaves some out. The repertoire holds about 24,000 clones, with roughly four fifths as singletons. The sequencing here drew on peripheral blood mononuclear cells (PBMCs), taken before the fourth cycle of nivolumab. These receptors were obtained from a human donor with classical Hodgkin lymphoma. CDR3s include the opening cysteine and the closing phenylalanine or tryptophan. The D gene is left open where the match is weak. Size values are once, few and many counts, or a class for expanded clones, and some rows have none.

clone size: -
J gene: TRBJ2-2
V gene: TRBV7-9
D gene: -
CDR3 protein: CASSLENRGAVF
CDR3 DNA: TGTGCCAGCAGCTTGGAGAACCGGGGAGCTGTTTTT

clone size: -
J gene: TRBJ1-2
V gene: TRBV6-1
D gene: TRBD1
CDR3 protein: CASSGTGDCGYTF
CDR3 DNA: TGTGCCAGCAGTGGAACAGGGGACTGTGGCTACACCTTC

clone size: -
J gene: TRBJ1-3
V gene: TRBV13
D gene: -
CDR3 protein: CASSYGLHGNTIYF
CDR3 DNA: TGTGCCAGCAGCTATGGACTGCACGGAAACACCATATATTTT

clone size: -
J gene: TRBJ1-6
V gene: TRBV7-9
D gene: -
CDR3 protein: CASSQAGYNSPLHF
CDR3 DNA: TGTGCCAGCAGCCAGGCGGGGTATAATTCACCCCTCCACTTT

clone size: -
J gene: TRBJ2-7
V gene: TRBV6-5
D gene: -
CDR3 protein: CASRERGPYEQYF
CDR3 DNA: TGTGCCAGCAGGGAGAGGGGCCCCTACGAGCAGTACTTC

clone size: -
J gene: TRBJ2-6
V gene: TRBV9
D gene: -
CDR3 protein: CASSVDRGRLSGANVLTF
CDR3 DNA: TGTGCCAGCAGCGTAGATCGGGGTCGACTCTCTGGGGCCAACGTCCTGACTTTC

clone size: -
J gene: TRBJ2-7
V gene: TRBV5-1
D gene: TRBD1
CDR3 protein: CASSSAGTGGYEQYF
CDR3 DNA: TGCGCCAGCAGCTCCGCCGGGACAGGGGGCTACGAGCAGTACTTC

clone size: -
J gene: TRBJ2-7
V gene: TRBV13
D gene: -
CDR3 protein: CASSLGRQEFYEQYF
CDR3 DNA: TGTGCCAGCAGCTTAGGCCGGCAGGAATTCTACGAGCAGTACTTC

clone size: -
J gene: TRBJ1-2
V gene: TRBV18
D gene: TRBD1
CDR3 protein: CASSPPGQESGYTF
CDR3 DNA: TGTGCCAGCTCACCCCCAGGACAGGAGAGTGGCTACACCTTC

clone size: -
J gene: TRBJ2-1
V gene: TRBV27
D gene: -
CDR3 protein: CASSSSLAYNEQFF
CDR3 DNA: TGTGCCAGCAGTTCATCACTAGCCTACAATGAGCAGTTCTTC

clone size: -
J gene: TRBJ1-4
V gene: TRBV4-1
D gene: TRBD1
CDR3 protein: CASSHLETGWGEKLFF
CDR3 DNA: TGCGCCAGCAGCCACCTCGAGACAGGGTGGGGTGAAAAACTGTTTTTT

clone size: -
J gene: TRBJ2-3
V gene: TRBV11-2
D gene: -
CDR3 protein: CASSLTSTDTQYF
CDR3 DNA: TGTGCCAGCAGCTTAACTAGCACAGATACGCAGTATTTT

clone size: -
J gene: TRBJ2-2
V gene: TRBV10-3
D gene: -
CDR3 protein: CAILDQNANTGELFF
CDR3 DNA: TGTGCCATTCTGGACCAAAACGCGAACACCGGGGAGCTGTTTTTT

clone size: -
J gene: TRBJ2-2
V gene: TRBV2
D gene: TRBD2
CDR3 protein: CASSWRGGRGVTGELFF
CDR3 DNA: TGTGCCAGCAGTTGGCGGGGGGGCCGGGGAGTAACCGGGGAGCTGTTTTTT

clone size: -
J gene: TRBJ1-2
V gene: TRBV6-5
D gene: TRBD1
CDR3 protein: CASSSQGADGYTF
CDR3 DNA: TGTGCCAGCTCCTCACAGGGGGCTGATGGCTACACCTTC

clone size: -
J gene: TRBJ2-7
V gene: TRBV6-5
D gene: -
CDR3 protein: CASSYGRGTYEQYF
CDR3 DNA: TGTGCCAGCAGTTACGGCAGAGGGACCTACGAGCAGTACTTC

clone size: -
J gene: TRBJ1-3
V gene: TRBV30
D gene: TRBD1
CDR3 protein: CAWGNRGKENTIYF
CDR3 DNA: TGTGCCTGGGGGAACAGGGGAAAAGAAAACACCATATATTTT

clone size: -
J gene: TRBJ2-2
V gene: TRBV27
D gene: TRBD1
CDR3 protein: CASSLATGAAYSGELFF
CDR3 DNA: TGTGCCAGCAGTTTAGCAACAGGGGCCGCGTATTCCGGGGAGCTGTTTTTT

clone size: -
J gene: TRBJ2-3
V gene: TRBV27
D gene: TRBD2
CDR3 protein: CASSSREGWYTQYF
CDR3 DNA: TGTGCCAGCAGTTCCCGGGAGGGGTGGTATACGCAGTATTTT

clone size: -
J gene: TRBJ1-4
V gene: TRBV5-6
D gene: -
CDR3 protein: CASSLLTARDLNEKLFF
CDR3 DNA: TGTGCCAGCAGCTTGTTAACGGCGCGAGACCTTAATGAAAAACTGTTTTTT

clone size: -
J gene: TRBJ1-2
V gene: TRBV4-1
D gene: -
CDR3 protein: CASSQEAGVYGYTF
CDR3 DNA: TGCGCCAGCAGCCAAGAGGCAGGGGTCTATGGCTACACCTTC

clone size: -
J gene: TRBJ1-2
V gene: TRBV19
D gene: TRBD1
CDR3 protein: CASARGQGHGYTF
CDR3 DNA: TGTGCCAGTGCGCGAGGACAGGGCCATGGCTACACCTTC

clone size: -
J gene: TRBJ2-5
V gene: TRBV6-1
D gene: TRBD2
CDR3 protein: CASSDLGPGGGTQYF
CDR3 DNA: TGTGCCAGCAGTGATTTAGGTCCCGGGGGGGGGACCCAGTACTTC

clone size: -
J gene: TRBJ1-1
V gene: TRBV6-1
D gene: -
CDR3 protein: CASSQRNRENTEAFF
CDR3 DNA: TGTGCCAGCAGTCAACGGAACAGGGAAAACACTGAAGCTTTCTTT

clone size: -
J gene: TRBJ2-5
V gene: TRBV7-2
D gene: TRBD2
CDR3 protein: CASSLFASGAGETQYF
CDR3 DNA: TGTGCCAGCAGCTTATTCGCTAGCGGGGCGGGGGAGACCCAGTACTTC

clone size: -
J gene: TRBJ2-1
V gene: TRBV2
D gene: -
CDR3 protein: CASSGGNLNEQFF
CDR3 DNA: TGTGCCAGCAGTGGAGGGAATTTAAATGAGCAGTTCTTC

clone size: -
J gene: TRBJ1-2
V gene: TRBV30
D gene: -
CDR3 protein: CAWSEGVADGYTF
CDR3 DNA: TGTGCCTGGAGTGAGGGGGTCGCGGATGGCTACACCTTC

clone size: few
J gene: TRBJ1-5
V gene: TRBV19
D gene: -
CDR3 protein: CASSTGGLQPQHF
CDR3 DNA: TGTGCCAGTAGTACGGGGGGGCTTCAGCCCCAGCATTTT

clone size: -
J gene: TRBJ2-7
V gene: TRBV7-9
D gene: TRBD1
CDR3 protein: CASSLVGRGNNEQYF
CDR3 DNA: TGTGCCAGCAGCTTAGTCGGCAGGGGGAACAACGAGCAGTACTTC

clone size: -
J gene: TRBJ2-3
V gene: TRBV6-1
D gene: -
CDR3 protein: CASSESPNTDTQYF
CDR3 DNA: TGTGCCAGCAGTGAGAGTCCCAACACAGATACGCAGTATTTT

clone size: -
J gene: TRBJ2-2
V gene: TRBV9
D gene: -
CDR3 protein: CASSQTGNTGELFF
CDR3 DNA: TGTGCCAGCAGCCAAACAGGGAACACCGGGGAGCTGTTTTTT

clone size: -
J gene: TRBJ2-3
V gene: TRBV2
D gene: TRBD2
CDR3 protein: CASIRTSGGPTDTQYF
CDR3 DNA: TGTGCCAGCATAAGGACTAGCGGGGGTCCAACAGATACGCAGTATTTT